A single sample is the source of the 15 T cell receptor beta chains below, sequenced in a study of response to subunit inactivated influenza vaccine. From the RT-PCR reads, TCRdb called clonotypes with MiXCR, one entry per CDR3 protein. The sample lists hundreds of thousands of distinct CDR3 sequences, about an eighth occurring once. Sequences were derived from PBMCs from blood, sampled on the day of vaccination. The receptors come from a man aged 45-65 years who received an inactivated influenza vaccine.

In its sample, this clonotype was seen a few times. The CDR3: CSAGTSGWAEQFF. The CDR3 nucleotides are TGCAGTGCGGGGACTAGCGGTTGGGCTGAGCAGTTCTTC. The gene calls are TRBV20-1 and TRBJ2-1, with 11 bases aligning to TRBD2. J lost 9 bases, V lost 6 bases, and 7 bases had no gene match. Germline CDR1 reads DFQATT; CDR2 reads SNEGSKA (reference sequence). The CDR3 totals 13 residues.

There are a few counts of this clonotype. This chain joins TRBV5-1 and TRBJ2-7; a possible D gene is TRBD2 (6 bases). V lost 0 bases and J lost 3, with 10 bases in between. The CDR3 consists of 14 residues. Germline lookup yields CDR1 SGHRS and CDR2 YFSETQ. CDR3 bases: TGCGCCAGCAGCTTGGACGGGAGTGTCTACGAGCAGTACTTC. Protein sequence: CASSLDGSVYEQYF.

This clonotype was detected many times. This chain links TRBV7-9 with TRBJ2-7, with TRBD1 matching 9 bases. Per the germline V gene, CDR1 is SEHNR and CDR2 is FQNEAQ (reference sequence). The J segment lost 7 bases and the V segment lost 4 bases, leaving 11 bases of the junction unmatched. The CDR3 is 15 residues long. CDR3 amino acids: CASSSTGGAPGEQYF. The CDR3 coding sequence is TGTGCCAGCAGCTCCACAGGGGGCGCCCCCGGAGAGCAGTACTTC. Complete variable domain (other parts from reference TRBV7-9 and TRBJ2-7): DTGVSQNPRHKITKRGQNVTFRCDPISEHNRLYWYRQTLGQGPEFLTYFQNEAQLEKSRLLSDRFSAERPKGSFSTLEIQRTEQGDSAMYLCASSSTGGAPGEQYFGPGTRLTVT.

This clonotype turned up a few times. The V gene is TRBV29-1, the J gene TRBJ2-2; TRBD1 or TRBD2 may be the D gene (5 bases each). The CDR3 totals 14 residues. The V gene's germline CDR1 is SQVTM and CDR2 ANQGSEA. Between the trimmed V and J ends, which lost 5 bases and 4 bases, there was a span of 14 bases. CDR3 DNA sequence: TGCAGCGTTACGGGACGGGCGAGCACCGGGGAGCTGTTTTTT. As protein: CSVTGRASTGELFF.

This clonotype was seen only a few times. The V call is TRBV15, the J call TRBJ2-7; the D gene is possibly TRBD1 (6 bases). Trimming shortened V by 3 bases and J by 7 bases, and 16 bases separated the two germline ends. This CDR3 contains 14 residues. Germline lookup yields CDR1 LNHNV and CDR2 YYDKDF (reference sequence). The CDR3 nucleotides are TGTGCCACCAGCAGGGGGTCAGGGGTCGAAGAGCAGTACTTC. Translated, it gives CATSRGSGVEEQYF.

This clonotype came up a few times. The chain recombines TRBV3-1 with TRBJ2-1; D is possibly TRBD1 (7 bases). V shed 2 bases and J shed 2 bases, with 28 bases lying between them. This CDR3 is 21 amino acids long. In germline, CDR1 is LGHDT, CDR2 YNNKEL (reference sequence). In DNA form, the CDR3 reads TGTGCCAGCAGCCAATATAACATGGGCTCGGGGGTAGGGGGCACCTACAATGAGCAGTTCTTC. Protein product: CASSQYNMGSGVGGTYNEQFF.

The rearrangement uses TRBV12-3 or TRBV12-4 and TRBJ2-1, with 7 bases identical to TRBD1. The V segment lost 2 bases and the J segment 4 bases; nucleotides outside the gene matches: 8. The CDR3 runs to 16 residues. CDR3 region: CASSLTGQRPYNEQFF. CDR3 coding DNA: TGTGCCAGCAGTTTAACGGGACAGCGACCTTACAATGAGCAGTTCTTC.

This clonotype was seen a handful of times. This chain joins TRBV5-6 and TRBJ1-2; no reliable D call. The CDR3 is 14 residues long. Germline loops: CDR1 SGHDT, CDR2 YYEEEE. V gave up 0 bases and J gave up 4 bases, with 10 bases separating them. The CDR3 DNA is TGTGCCAGCAGCTTGGAGACTGCCTCCTATGGCTACACCTTC. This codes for CASSLETASYGYTF.

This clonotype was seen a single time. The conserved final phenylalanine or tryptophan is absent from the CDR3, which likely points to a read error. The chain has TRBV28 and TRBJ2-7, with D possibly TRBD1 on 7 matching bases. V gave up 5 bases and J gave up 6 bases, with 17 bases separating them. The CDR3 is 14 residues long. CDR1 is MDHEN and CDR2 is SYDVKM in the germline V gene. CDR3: CASSPPRQGGEQYS. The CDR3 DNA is TGTGCCAGCAGTCCCCCAAGACAGGGAGGCGAGCAGTACTCC.

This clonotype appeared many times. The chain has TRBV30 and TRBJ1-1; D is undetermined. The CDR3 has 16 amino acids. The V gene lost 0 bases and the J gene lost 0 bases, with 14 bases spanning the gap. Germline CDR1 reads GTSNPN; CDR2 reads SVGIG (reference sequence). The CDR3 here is CAWSVEDDLMNTEAFF. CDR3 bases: TGTGCCTGGAGTGTAGAGGACGACCTAATGAACACTGAAGCTTTCTTT.

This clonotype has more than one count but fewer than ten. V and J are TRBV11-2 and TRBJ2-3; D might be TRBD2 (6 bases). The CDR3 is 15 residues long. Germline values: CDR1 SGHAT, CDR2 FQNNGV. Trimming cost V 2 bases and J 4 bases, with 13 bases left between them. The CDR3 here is CASSLYVGGADTQYF. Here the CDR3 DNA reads TGTGCCAGCAGCTTATATGTTGGCGGGGCAGATACGCAGTATTTT.

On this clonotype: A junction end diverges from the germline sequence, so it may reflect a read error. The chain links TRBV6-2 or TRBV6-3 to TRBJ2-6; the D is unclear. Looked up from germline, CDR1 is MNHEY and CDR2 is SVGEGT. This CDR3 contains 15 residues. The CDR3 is CASSNSNSGANVLTF. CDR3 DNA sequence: TGTGCCAGCAGTAACTCGAACTCTGGGGCCAACGTCCTGACTTTC.

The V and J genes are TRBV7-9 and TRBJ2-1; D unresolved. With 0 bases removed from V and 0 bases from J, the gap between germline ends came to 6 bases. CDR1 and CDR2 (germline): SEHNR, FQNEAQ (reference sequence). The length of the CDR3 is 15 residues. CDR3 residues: CASSLAEVSYNEQFF. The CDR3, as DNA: TGTGCCAGCAGCTTAGCGGAAGTCTCCTACAATGAGCAGTTCTTC.

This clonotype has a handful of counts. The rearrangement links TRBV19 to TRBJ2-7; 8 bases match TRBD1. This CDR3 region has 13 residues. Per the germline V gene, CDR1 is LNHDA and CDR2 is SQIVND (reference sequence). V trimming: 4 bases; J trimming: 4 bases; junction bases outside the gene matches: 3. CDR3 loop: CASSTQGAYEQYF. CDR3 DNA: TGTGCCAGTAGTACCCAGGGGGCTTACGAGCAGTACTTC.

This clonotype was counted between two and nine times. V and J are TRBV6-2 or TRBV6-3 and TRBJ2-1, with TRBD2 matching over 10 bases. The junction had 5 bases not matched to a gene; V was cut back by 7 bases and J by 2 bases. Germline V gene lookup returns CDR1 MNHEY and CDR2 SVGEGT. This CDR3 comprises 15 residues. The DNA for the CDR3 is TGTGCCAGCATCAGGACTAGCGGACCCTACAATGAGCAGTTCTTC. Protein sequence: CASIRTSGPYNEQFF.